These 19 T cell receptor beta chains share one sample of origin, sequenced in a study of T-cell memory formation after mild COVID-19. TCRdb re-analysed the 5' RACE reads in MiXCR, keeping a single row per CDR3 protein. The sample carries roughly 350,000 distinct CDR3 sequences, around 15% recorded once. Sequencing input: PBMCs or a T cell subset sorted from them (not recorded which). The receptor set was obtained from a man aged 18 to 29 who had mild COVID-19 (a few samples of this study predate the infection). Cell type and time point are not known.

The rearrangement uses TRBV7-7 and TRBJ2-1, with D hard to call. Trimming took off 1 base at V and 8 bases at J, with 9 bases between the two ends. Germline V gene lookup returns CDR1 SSHAT and CDR2 FNYEAQ (reference sequence). This CDR3 spans 13 amino acids. CDR3 residues: CASSLGPSYEQFF. The CDR3 region has the DNA TGTGCCAGCAGCTTAGGACCCTCCTATGAGCAGTTCTTC. Together with reference TRBV7-7 and TRBJ2-1, the CDR3 gives the full variable domain: GAGVSQSPRYKVTKRGQDVTLRCDPISSHATLYWYQQALGQGPEFLTYFNYEAQPDKSGLPSDRFSAERPEGSISTLTIQRTEQRDSAMYRCASSLGPSYEQFFGPGTRLTVL.

The chain joins TRBV2 to TRBJ1-1; weak D call: TRBD1 (5 bases). Germline V CDR1 and CDR2: SNHLY, FYNNEI. V gave up 10 bases and J gave up 3 bases, with 12 bases separating them. The CDR3 length is 12 residues. The CDR3 here is CAIPVGDTEAFF. The CDR3 bases are TGTGCCATCCCTGTAGGGGACACTGAAGCTTTCTTT.

This clonotype was counted ten times or more. The chain combines TRBV15 with TRBJ1-5; unclear D gene. V lost 0 bases and J lost 3, with 9 bases in between. CDR3 length: 15 residues. CDR1 and CDR2 (germline): LNHNV, YYDKDF (reference sequence). CDR3 protein: CATSRDLQVNQPQHF. The CDR3 bases are TGTGCCACCAGCAGAGATTTGCAGGTCAATCAGCCCCAGCATTTT.

The rearrangement joins TRBV12-3 or TRBV12-4 to TRBJ2-3; possible D gene TRBD2, 7 bases. Trimming pared 0 bases from V and 5 bases from J, leaving 12 bases between. This CDR3 has 15 amino acids. In DNA form, the CDR3 reads TGTGCCAGCAGTTTAGCATCGGGGGGCATAGATACGCAGTATTTT. It codes for CASSLASGGIDTQYF.

This clonotype came up a few times. The chain is built from TRBV7-2 and TRBJ2-7, with 7 bases matching TRBD1. J was trimmed by 2 bases and V by 3 bases; bases with no gene match: 4. Germline V gene sequence: CDR1 SGHTA, CDR2 FQGNSA. The CDR3 length is 14 residues. The CDR3 DNA reads as TGTGCCAGCAGCTTCCAAGGGACAGCCTACGAGCAGTACTTC. The encoded protein is CASSFQGTAYEQYF. The full variable domain, with the rest looked up from reference TRBV7-2 and TRBJ2-7, is GAGVSQSPSNKVTEKGKDVELRCDPISGHTALYWYRQSLGQGLEFLIYFQGNSAPDKSGLPSDRFSAERTGGSVSTLTIQRTQQEDSAVYLCASSFQGTAYEQYFGPGTRLTVT.

V is TRBV2 and J is TRBJ2-7; tentative D call: TRBD2 (6 bases). The CDR3 has 11 amino acids. The germline V gene has CDR1 SNHLY and CDR2 FYNNEI. The V and J ends lost 6 bases and 12 bases respectively, with 15 bases between them. The DNA for the CDR3 is TGTGCCAGCAGCGGGGACTCCCGGGTGTACGTC. Its protein product is CASSGDSRVYV.

This clonotype was seen a few times. J is TRBJ1-5 and V is TRBV21-1; no DNA check was done on the table's D call, TRBD1. TRBV21-1 is a pseudogene segment. This CDR3 comprises 13 residues. In DNA form, the CDR3 reads TGTGCCAGCAGCAAAGTAGGCCCCGAGCCCCAGCATTTT. Protein product: CASSKVGPEPQHF.

The J gene is TRBJ1-2, the V gene TRBV7-9, with TRBD1 matching over 7 bases. V dropped 4 bases and J dropped 5; count of bases not matched to a gene: 7. The CDR3 extends over 14 amino acids. Looked up from germline, CDR1 is SEHNR and CDR2 is FQNEAQ (reference sequence). CDR3 nucleotides: TGTGCCAGCAGCTCAGGGGGTTCGGGATATGGCTACACCTTC. This sequence encodes CASSSGGSGYGYTF. The whole variable domain, filled in from reference TRBV7-9 and TRBJ1-2, reads DTGVSQNPRHKITKRGQNVTFRCDPISEHNRLYWYRQTLGQGPEFLTYFQNEAQLEKSRLLSDRFSAERPKGSFSTLEIQRTEQGDSAMYLCASSSGGSGYGYTFGSGTRLTVV.

There are a few counts of this clonotype. The rearrangement joins TRBV20-1 to TRBJ1-1; the D is unclear. CDR3 size: 13 residues. Trimming left V 0 bases short and J 10 bases short, with 15 bases between. CDR1 DFQATT and CDR2 SNEGSKA come from the germline V gene (reference sequence). The CDR3 here is CSARDRGPVRAFF. The CDR3 coding sequence is TGCAGTGCTAGAGATCGCGGCCCTGTAAGAGCTTTCTTT.

This clonotype showed up many times. V and J are TRBV6-5 and TRBJ2-2, with TRBD1 matching 8 bases. The CDR3 covers 15 residues. After removal of 6 bases from V and 3 bases from J, the junction contained 6 bases not matched to a gene. Germline CDR1 reads MNHEY; CDR2 reads SVGAGI. As DNA, the CDR3 is TGTGCCAGCAGACTCCCGGACAGGGACACCGGGGAGCTGTTTTTT. Translated: CASRLPDRDTGELFF.

The chain employs TRBV19 and TRBJ1-6; D is unresolved. This CDR3 is 17 amino acids long. V dropped 1 base and J dropped 13 bases, with 23 bases sitting between them. In germline, CDR1 is LNHDA, CDR2 SQIVND (reference sequence). CDR3 nucleotides: TGTGCCAGTAGTATAGGAGAGGCAGCTTGGAACAGCGTGCCCCTCCACTTT. It encodes CASSIGEAAWNSVPLHF.

This clonotype appeared many times. This chain links TRBV4-1 with TRBJ2-5; maybe TRBD2 (6 bases). The CDR3 spans 15 residues. Germline V gene sequence: CDR1 MGHRA, CDR2 YSYEKL. V was cut by 3 bases and J by 3 bases, with 14 bases left in between. This chain's CDR3 is CASSHSGEAKETQYF. The CDR3 nucleotides are TGCGCCAGCAGCCATTCGGGGGAGGCCAAAGAGACCCAGTACTTC.

In its sample, this clonotype was seen many times. The CDR3 protein is CASSEWTGNDGYTF. The CDR3 DNA sequence: TGTGCCAGCAGTGAGTGGACAGGGAATGATGGCTACACCTTC. The chain carries TRBV12-3 or TRBV12-4 and TRBJ1-2, with TRBD1 identical over 8 bases. V lost 5 bases, J lost 6 bases, and 8 bases stayed unmatched. The length of the CDR3 is 14 residues.

This clonotype appeared a few times. V usage is TRBV11-2 and J usage is TRBJ1-1; 8 bases map to TRBD1. Germline CDR1 is SGHAT and CDR2 is FQNNGV. There are 11 residues in the CDR3. With V trimmed by 8 bases and J by 6 bases, 2 bases remained unmatched. CDR3 amino acids: CASDRGAEAFF. CDR3 in DNA: TGTGCCAGCGACAGGGGTGCTGAAGCTTTCTTT.

The genes are TRBV4-1 and TRBJ2-7; 7 nucleotides agree with TRBD1. This CDR3 region has 16 residues. Germline V gene lookup returns CDR1 MGHRA and CDR2 YSYEKL. The trim removed 1 base at V and 4 bases at J, leaving 10 bases unmatched. The CDR3: CASSQGPGDRAYEQYF. CDR3 coding DNA: TGCGCCAGCAGCCAAGGTCCCGGGGACAGAGCTTACGAGCAGTACTTC.

V usage is TRBV24-1 and J usage is TRBJ2-2; 8 bases fit TRBD1. The CDR3 extends over 15 amino acids. V was clipped by 7 bases and J by 0 bases; unmatched bases: 3. Germline loops: CDR1 KGHDR, CDR2 SFDVKD. The CDR3: CATRRGQANTGELFF. CDR3 DNA sequence: TGTGCCACCAGGAGGGGACAGGCGAACACCGGGGAGCTGTTTTTT.

This clonotype has just a few counts. The chain carries TRBV18 and TRBJ1-4, with D unresolved. Trimming cost V 2 bases and J 0 bases, with 7 bases left between them. Per germline, CDR1 KGHSH and CDR2 LQKENI. The CDR3 length is 15 residues. In DNA form, the CDR3 reads TGTGCCAGCTCACCAAGCCAGCCAACTAATGAAAAACTGTTTTTT. It yields the protein CASSPSQPTNEKLFF. The complete variable domain, with remaining parts taken from reference TRBV18 and TRBJ1-4, reads NAGVMQNPRHLVRRRGQEARLRCSPMKGHSHVYWYRQLPEEGLKFMVYLQKENIIDESGMPKERFSAEFPKEGPSILRIQQVVRGDSAAYFCASSPSQPTNEKLFFGSGTQLSVL.

The CDR3 DNA reads TGCAGCGGTGGACAGGGGCTGGGCACTGAAGCTTTCTTT. Its protein product is CSGGQGLGTEAFF. This chain joins TRBV29-1 and TRBJ1-1; 9 nucleotides match TRBD1. The V segment lost 7 bases and the J segment 4 bases; nucleotides outside the gene matches: 7. The germline V gene encodes CDR1 SQVTM and CDR2 ANQGSEA. CDR3 length: 13 residues.

This clonotype was detected only a few times. This CDR3 reads CSARLTGVPWSAQHF. The CDR3 nucleotides read TGCAGTGCTCGCCTGACAGGTGTCCCTTGGTCGGCCCAGCATTTT. The V gene is TRBV20-1, the J gene TRBJ1-5, with a possible D match to TRBD1 (6 bases). The CDR3 length is 15 residues. Trimming left V 5 bases short and J 11 bases short, with 25 bases between. Germline CDR1 and CDR2: DFQATT and SNEGSKA (reference sequence).